The entry below describes one T cell receptor (beta chain). No antigen is known for it. The data were taken from a study of radiotherapy plus CTLA-4 blockade in lung cancer. Study observations and caveats: After radiotherapy and ipilimumab, tumor-derived clones expanded in peripheral blood.

This CDR3 has 14 amino acids. Trimming took off 6 bases at V and 6 bases at J, with 14 bases between the two ends. Germline CDR1 LNHDA, CDR2 SQIVND (reference sequence). Profiled with immunoSEQ multiplex PCR; TCRdb holds only in-frame clones, not every one. The table lists more than 60,000 clones, around 77% of them singletons. The input for sequencing was peripheral blood, taken from a patient treated with radiotherapy plus ipilimumab. This TCR was recovered from a human donor with non-small cell lung cancer who had a complete response to radiotherapy plus ipilimumab. The chain is built from TRBV19 and TRBJ2-2; possible D gene TRBD2, 6 bases. CDR3 coding DNA: TGTGCCAGTAGGGAACGGAGGGAACCCGGGGAGCTGTTTTTT. It translates to CASRERREPGELFF.